What follows are 26 T cell receptor beta chains derived from one specimen sequenced in a study of T cells in Graves' hyperthyroidism and ophthalmopathy. TCR beta CDR3 sequences were amplified from RNA transcripts. HTBI primers were the set used in a first-round RT-PCR of the TCR CDR3. TCRdb independently ran MiXCR on the multiplex PCR reads; one entry per CDR3 protein. Counted here are 350,000 to 450,000 distinct CDR3 sequences, about 15% occurring once; the ten biggest clones make up 9.5% to 12%. The specimen sequenced was blood. These receptors all come from an older woman with Graves' hyperthyroidism.

This clonotype was observed at least ten times. The rearrangement joins TRBV20-1 to TRBJ2-3; 14 bases map to TRBD2. The CDR3 covers 19 residues. V gave up 5 bases and J gave up 0 bases; unmatched junction bases: 13. CDR1 and CDR2 from the germline V gene are DFQATT and SNEGSKA (reference sequence). CDR3: CSASTTSGRAFRSTDTQYF. CDR3 nucleotides: TGCAGTGCTTCCACGACTAGCGGGAGGGCCTTTAGGAGCACAGATACGCAGTATTTT.

The V call is TRBV4-1, the J call TRBJ1-1; 9 bases fit TRBD1. Looked up from germline, CDR1 is MGHRA and CDR2 is YSYEKL. CDR3 length: 16 residues. V trimming: 4 bases; J trimming: 6 bases; junction bases outside the gene matches: 12. CDR3 protein: CASSPAGQGPRPEAFF. Here the CDR3 DNA reads TGCGCCAGCAGCCCGGCAGGACAGGGGCCCCGTCCTGAAGCTTTCTTT.

This clonotype was counted many times. This sequence joins TRBV29-1 and TRBJ2-7; 10 bases are shared with TRBD2. The CDR3 length is 13 residues. The J segment lost 6 bases and the V segment lost 4 bases, leaving 6 bases of the junction unmatched. Germline V gene data show CDR1 as SQVTM and CDR2 as ANQGSEA. The CDR3 region is CSVGLAGGIEQYF. CDR3 coding DNA: TGCAGCGTTGGACTAGCGGGTGGGATCGAGCAGTACTTC.

Comments on this clonotype: One base away lies a much larger clone, so this may be a sequencing read error. The gene calls are TRBV11-2 and TRBJ2-4; possible D gene TRBD1, 6 bases. V was pared by 3 bases and J by 0 bases, with 15 bases between. The CDR3 extends over 17 amino acids. Looked up from germline, CDR1 is SGHAT and CDR2 is FQNNGV. CDR3 in DNA: TGTGCCAGCAGCTTTAGCCTGGGGGCCCTAGCCAAAAACATTCAGTACTTC. Protein product: CASSFSLGALAKNIQYF.

This clonotype was observed a handful of times. The chain recombines TRBV11-2 with TRBJ1-6; TRBD1 aligns across 8 bases. The CDR3 spans 14 residues. The germline V gene has CDR1 SGHAT and CDR2 FQNNGV. V lost 5 bases and J lost 9; bases outside the gene matches: 6. CDR3: CASSPGGLSSPLHF. As DNA, the CDR3 is TGTGCCAGCAGCCCAGGGGGCCTCAGTTCACCCCTCCACTTT.

This chain connects TRBV5-6 to TRBJ2-2; a weak D match, TRBD2 (5 bases). The V gene's germline CDR1 is SGHDT and CDR2 YYEEEE. This CDR3 comprises 14 residues. Trimming cost V 3 bases and J 6 bases, with 12 bases left between them. CDR3 sequence reads: CASSSGNDAGELFF. Here the CDR3 DNA reads TGTGCCAGCAGCTCCGGGAATGATGCCGGGGAGCTGTTTTTT.

This rearrangement joins TRBV29-1 to TRBJ2-1; 8 bases agree with TRBD1. Losses at the gene ends were 7 bases for V and 7 bases for J; bases not matched to a gene: 9. The germline V gene has CDR1 SQVTM and CDR2 ANQGSEA. The CDR3 is made up of 13 amino acids. The CDR3 sequence is CSGTTRTGNEQFF. For the CDR3, the DNA is TGCAGCGGGACGACTAGGACAGGGAATGAGCAGTTCTTC.

This clonotype was counted ten times or more. The rearrangement joins TRBV11-3 to TRBJ2-3; 9 bases are a match to TRBD2. With V trimmed by 2 bases and J by 2 bases, 8 bases remained unmatched. This CDR3 is 17 amino acids long. Germline CDR1 SGHNT, CDR2 YENEEA. CDR3 DNA sequence: TGTGCCAGCAGCTTACCCGATCTAGCGGGGAACACAGATACGCAGTATTTT. It specifies CASSLPDLAGNTDTQYF.

This clonotype showed up just a few times. A much larger clone lies one base from this, so it may be a read error. The J gene is TRBJ1-1, the V gene TRBV24-1; no reliable D call. Trimming cost V 5 bases and J 1 base, with 10 bases left between them. This CDR3 is 14 amino acids long. Germline values: CDR1 KGHDR, CDR2 SFDVKD. This CDR3 reads CATSATGGNTEAFF. CDR3 in DNA: TGTGCCACCAGTGCCACGGGCGGGAACACTGAAGCTTTCTTT.

This clonotype was counted many times. The J gene is TRBJ2-1, the V gene TRBV5-4; the D is unclear. There are 11 residues in the CDR3. V lost 2 bases and J 6 bases, leaving 3 bases between the germline ends. The V gene's germline CDR1 is SGHNT and CDR2 YYREEE (reference sequence). The CDR3 sequence: CASSLFNEQFF. Written as DNA, the CDR3 is TGTGCCAGCAGCTTATTCAATGAGCAGTTCTTC.

In its sample, this clonotype was seen many times. The V call is TRBV7-8, the J call TRBJ2-7; D perhaps matches TRBD2 (5 bases). This CDR3 contains 14 residues. V lost 1 base and J lost 5, with 12 bases in between. CDR1 and CDR2 from the germline V gene are SGHVS and FQNEAQ. The CDR3 here is CASSLDGKLNEQYF. CDR3 DNA: TGTGCCAGCAGCTTAGACGGGAAGCTAAACGAGCAGTACTTC.

This clonotype was detected only a few times. The V gene is TRBV28, the J gene TRBJ1-2, with 7 bases identical to TRBD1. The V segment lost 3 bases and the J segment 7 bases; nucleotides outside the gene matches: 5. Germline CDR1 reads MDHEN; CDR2 reads SYDVKM. The CDR3 consists of 13 residues. The DNA of the CDR3 is TGTGCCAGCAGTTTCGGGACAGCTCTTGGCTACACCTTC. Translation: CASSFGTALGYTF.

This clonotype was counted many times. V usage is TRBV29-1 and J usage is TRBJ2-1; 10 nucleotides agree with TRBD2. Trimming cost V 4 bases and J 6 bases; bases outside gene matches: 6. The germline V gene has CDR1 SQVTM and CDR2 ANQGSEA. There are 14 residues in the CDR3. DNA of the CDR3: TGCAGCGTTGGAGGGATAGCGGGAGGCAATGAGCAGTTCTTC. Its translation is CSVGGIAGGNEQFF.

This clonotype was detected ten times or more. V is TRBV20-1 and J is TRBJ2-7; 8 bases fit TRBD2. CDR3 length equals 14 residues. Germline CDR1 DFQATT, CDR2 SNEGSKA (reference sequence). The V gene end was trimmed by 4 bases and the J gene end by 3 bases; junction bases not matched to a gene: 8. The DNA of the CDR3 is TGCAGTGCTACGACTAGCGCAGGACTCTACGAGCAGTACTTC. Translating it yields CSATTSAGLYEQYF.

The V gene is TRBV20-1, the J gene TRBJ2-7; tentatively, D is TRBD1 (6 bases). Trimming stripped 2 bases from V and 4 bases from J, with 18 bases between. Germline V gene lookup returns CDR1 DFQATT and CDR2 SNEGSKA (reference sequence). This CDR3 has 15 residues. CDR3 residues: CSARPEQGNWYEQYF. CDR3 in DNA: TGCAGTGCTAGACCGGAACAGGGAAATTGGTACGAGCAGTACTTC.

This clonotype was detected many times. The rearrangement links TRBV18 to TRBJ2-5; D is unclear. The V gene lost 3 bases and the J gene lost 5 bases, with 13 bases spanning the gap. Germline loops: CDR1 KGHSH, CDR2 LQKENI. The CDR3 has 14 amino acids. The CDR3 region has the DNA TGTGCCAGCTCACCCCCTGTGGAACTTGAGACCCAGTACTTC. Protein product: CASSPPVELETQYF.

This clonotype was recorded many times. V and J are TRBV15 and TRBJ1-5; D perhaps matches TRBD1 (6 bases). Looked up from germline, CDR1 is LNHNV and CDR2 is YYDKDF (reference sequence). V was trimmed by 9 bases and J by 1 base, leaving 16 bases between them. This CDR3 is built from 15 residues. CDR3 in amino acids: CATARWGASNQPQHF. CDR3 DNA: TGTGCCACAGCCCGGTGGGGGGCGAGCAATCAGCCCCAGCATTTT.

This clonotype has only a few counts. The CDR3, as DNA: TGTGCCAGCAGCCCCCGCGGGAGGGGGAACACTGAAGCTTTCTTT. Protein product: CASSPRGRGNTEAFF. The chain couples TRBV11-2 to TRBJ1-1, with a weak D call TRBD1 (5 bases). Germline assignment: CDR1 SGHAT and CDR2 FQNNGV. The CDR3 is 15 residues long. V lost 5 bases and J 1 base, leaving 14 bases between the germline ends.

This clonotype was seen a few times. CDR3 in DNA: TGTGCCACCCAAGCACATAGCGGGCCCTACAATGAGCAGTTCTTC. The encoded protein is CATQAHSGPYNEQFF. The J gene is TRBJ2-1, the V gene TRBV24-1; 7 nucleotides match TRBD2. This CDR3 is built from 15 residues. J lost 2 bases, V lost 9 bases, and 9 bases had no gene match. Germline-derived CDR1 and CDR2 are KGHDR and SFDVKD.

The V gene is TRBV11-1, the J gene TRBJ2-3; 13 bases align to TRBD2. Germline V gives CDR1 SGHAT, CDR2 FQDESV (reference sequence). The CDR3 runs to 16 residues. J gave up 4 bases and V 5 bases, and 6 bases lay outside the gene matches. This CDR3 reads CASSLLLAGGADTQYF. CDR3 coding DNA: TGTGCCAGCAGCCTATTACTAGCGGGAGGGGCAGATACGCAGTATTTT.

The table lists this clonotype with many counts. V usage is TRBV5-6 and J usage is TRBJ2-7, with TRBD1 as a possible D gene (5 bases). Trimming left V 0 bases short and J 4 bases short, with 11 bases between. Germline lookup yields CDR1 SGHDT and CDR2 YYEEEE. The length of the CDR3 is 14 residues. For the CDR3, the DNA is TGTGCCAGCAGCTTGGTAGGGGATCGGTACGAGCAGTACTTC. This codes for CASSLVGDRYEQYF.

Notes on this clonotype: This could be a read error, since a much larger clone is one nucleotide away. This rearrangement joins TRBV2 to TRBJ2-7; 9 bases fit TRBD2. Germline V lookup: CDR1 SNHLY, CDR2 FYNNEI. The CDR3 loop spans 14 amino acids. CDR3: CAGSEGSGSDEQYF. The CDR3 bases are TGTGCCGGCAGTGAAGGTAGCGGGAGTGACGAGCAGTACTTC. The whole variable domain, remainder taken from reference TRBV2 and TRBJ2-7, is EPEVTQTPSHQVTQMGQEVILRCVPISNHLYFYWYRQILGQKVEFLVSFYNNEISEKSEIFDDQFSVERPDGSNFTLKIRSTKLEDSAMYFCAGSEGSGSDEQYFGPGTRLTVT.

This clonotype was picked up many times. V gene TRBV5-1 combines with J gene TRBJ2-5, with D tentatively TRBD2 (6 bases). The germline CDR1 and CDR2 sequences are SGHRS and YFSETQ. V dropped 4 bases and J dropped 1 base, with 11 bases sitting between them. The CDR3 length is 14 residues. The CDR3 coding sequence is TGCGCCAGCAGCCAGACGGGACTCCAAGAGACCCAGTACTTC. This translates into CASSQTGLQETQYF.

This chain connects TRBV27 to TRBJ1-1, with 7 bases that match TRBD1. Trimming at V came to 8 bases and at J to 4 bases, leaving 7 bases not matched to a gene. Germline V CDR1 and CDR2: MNHEY, SMNVEV (reference sequence). The CDR3 consists of 13 residues. CDR3: CASRIQGGTEAFF. In DNA form, the CDR3 reads TGTGCCAGCCGAATTCAGGGGGGCACTGAAGCTTTCTTT.

This clonotype was counted ten times or more. The chain is built from TRBV11-2 and TRBJ2-1; 7 positions match TRBD2. Germline-derived CDR1 and CDR2 are SGHAT and FQNNGV. This CDR3 comprises 17 residues. V shed 2 bases, J shed 6 bases, and the junction held 13 bases outside the gene matches. This CDR3 reads CASSLSSRAGVFNEQFF. The CDR3 nucleotides are TGTGCCAGCAGCTTAAGCTCGCGCGCGGGAGTATTCAATGAGCAGTTCTTC.

This clonotype occurred a few times. This chain joins TRBV5-1 and TRBJ1-5, with D uncertain. Trimming stripped 4 bases from V and 1 base from J, with 12 bases between. The germline gives CDR1 SGHRS, CDR2 YFSETQ. This CDR3 has 15 residues. CDR3 sequence reads: CASSLDGVSNQPQHF. DNA of the CDR3: TGCGCCAGCAGCCTGGATGGGGTGAGCAATCAGCCCCAGCATTTT.